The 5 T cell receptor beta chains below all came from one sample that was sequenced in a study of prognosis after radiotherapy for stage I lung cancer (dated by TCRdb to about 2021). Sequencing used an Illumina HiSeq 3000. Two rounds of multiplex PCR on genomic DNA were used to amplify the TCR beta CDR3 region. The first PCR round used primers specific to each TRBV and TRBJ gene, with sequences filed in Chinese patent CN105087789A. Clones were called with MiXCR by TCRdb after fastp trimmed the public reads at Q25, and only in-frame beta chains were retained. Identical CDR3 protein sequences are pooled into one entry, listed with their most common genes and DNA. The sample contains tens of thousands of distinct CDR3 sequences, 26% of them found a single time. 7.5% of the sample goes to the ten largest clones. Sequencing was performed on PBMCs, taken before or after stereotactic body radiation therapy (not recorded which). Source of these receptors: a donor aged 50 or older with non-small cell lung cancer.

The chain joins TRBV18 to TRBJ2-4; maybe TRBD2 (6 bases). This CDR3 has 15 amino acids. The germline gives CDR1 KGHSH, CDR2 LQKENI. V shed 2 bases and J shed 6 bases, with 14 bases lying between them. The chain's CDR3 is CASSPGTAGGNIQYF. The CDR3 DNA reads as TGTGCCAGCTCACCAGGGACTGCCGGCGGAAACATTCAGTACTTC.

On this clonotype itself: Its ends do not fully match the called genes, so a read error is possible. The CDR3 sequence: CASSPTRTGSYNSTLHF. CDR3 DNA sequence: TGTGCCAGCAGCCCCACACGGACTGGCTCCTATAATTCAACCCTCCACTTT. The chain has TRBV7-2 and TRBJ1-6; D uncertain. CDR1 is SGHTA, CDR2 FQGNSA, per germline. This CDR3 region has 17 residues.

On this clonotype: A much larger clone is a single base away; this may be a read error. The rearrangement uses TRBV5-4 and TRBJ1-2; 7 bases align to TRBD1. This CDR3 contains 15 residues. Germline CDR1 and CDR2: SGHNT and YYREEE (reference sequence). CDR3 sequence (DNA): TGTGCCAGCGGCTTACAGGGGAGGGTAGTGCGTGGCTACACCTTC. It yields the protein CASGLQGRVVRGYTF. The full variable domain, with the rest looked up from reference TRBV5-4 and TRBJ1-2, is ETGVTQSPTHLIKTRGQQVTLRCSSQSGHNTVSWYQQALGQGPQFIFQYYREEENGRGNFPPRFSGLQFPNYSSELNVNALELDDSALYLCASGLQGRVVRGYTFGSGTRLTVV.

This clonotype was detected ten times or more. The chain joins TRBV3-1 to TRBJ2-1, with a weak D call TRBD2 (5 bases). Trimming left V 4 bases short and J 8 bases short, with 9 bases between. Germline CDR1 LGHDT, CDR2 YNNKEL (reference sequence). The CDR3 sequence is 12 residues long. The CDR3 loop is CASSLGRDEQFF. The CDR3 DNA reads TGTGCCAGCAGCCTCGGGCGGGATGAGCAGTTCTTC.

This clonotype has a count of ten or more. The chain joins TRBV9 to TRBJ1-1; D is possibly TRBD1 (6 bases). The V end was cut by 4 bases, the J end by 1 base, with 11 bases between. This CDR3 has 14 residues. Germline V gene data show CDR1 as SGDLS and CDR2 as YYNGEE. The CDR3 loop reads CASSIVTGNTEAFF. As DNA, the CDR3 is TGTGCCAGCAGCATCGTGACAGGGAACACTGAAGCTTTCTTT.